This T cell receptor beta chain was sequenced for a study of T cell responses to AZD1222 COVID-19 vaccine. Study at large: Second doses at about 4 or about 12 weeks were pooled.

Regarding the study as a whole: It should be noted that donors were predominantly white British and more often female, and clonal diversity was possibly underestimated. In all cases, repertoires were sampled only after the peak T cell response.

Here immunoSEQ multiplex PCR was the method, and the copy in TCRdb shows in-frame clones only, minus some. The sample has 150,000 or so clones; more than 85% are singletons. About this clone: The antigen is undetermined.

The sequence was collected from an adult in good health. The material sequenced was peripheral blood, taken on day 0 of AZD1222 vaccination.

The CDR3 bases are TGCGCCAGCAGCCCCGCCCACGGGGTTGGCACTGAAGCTTTCTTT. This translates into CASSPAHGVGTEAFF. The chain has TRBV4-3 and TRBJ1-1; D is unclear. This CDR3 has 15 amino acids. The germline gives CDR1 LGHNA, CDR2 YSLEER. V lost 4 bases and J 4 bases, leaving 16 bases between the germline ends.